The clone carrying this T cell receptor (beta chain) appeared a few times. This record comes from a study of identical twins. The CDR3 extends over 15 amino acids. Germline loops: CDR1 LGHDT, CDR2 YNNKEL (reference sequence). The V end lost 0 bases, the J end lost 5 bases, and 13 bases lay between the germline ends. Each CDR3 protein is one row after TCRdb ran MiXCR on the 5' RACE reads. The sample carries 500,000 to 650,000 distinct CDR3 sequences, 7% to 7.5% recorded once. These data also featured in a second study, about yellow fever vaccine responses in identical twins.

The chain uses TRBV3-1 and TRBJ2-5; a possible D gene is TRBD2 (5 bases). The specimen was PBMCs. The origin of this receptor is a woman between 18 and 30 years old in good health. The CDR3 DNA follows: TGTGCCAGCAGCCAAGATCCGGGAAGAGGGGAGACCCAGTACTTC. It codes for CASSQDPGRGETQYF.